The sequence of this TCR beta chain was determined in a study of breast tumors, draining lymph nodes, adjacent tissues. The V gene end was trimmed by 4 bases and the J gene end by 4 bases; junction bases not matched to a gene: 8. The CDR3 sequence is 14 residues long. Germline CDR1 SGHRS, CDR2 YFSETQ. TCRdb processed the multiplex PCR reads anew with MiXCR; each CDR3 protein has one entry. The sample includes 10,000 to 15,000 distinct CDR3 sequences, about 70% of them seen just once. This TCR came from a female donor with breast cancer. Some clones in this sample may be carry-over from other donors' samples. This chain joins TRBV5-1 and TRBJ2-7; 7 nucleotides agree with TRBD1. The sequenced material came from tumor-adjacent breast tissue. The CDR3 sequence: CASSIDRAKYEQYF. DNA of the CDR3: TGCGCCAGCAGCATCGACAGGGCAAAGTACGAGCAGTACTTC. Together with reference TRBV5-1 and TRBJ2-7, the CDR3 gives the full variable domain: KAGVTQTPRYLIKTRGQQVTLSCSPISGHRSVSWYQQTPGQGLQFLFEYFSETQRNKGNFPGRFSGRQFSNSRSEMNVSTLELGDSALYLCASSIDRAKYEQYFGPGTRLTVT.